A single sample is the source of the 2 T cell receptor beta chains below, sequenced in a study of cytomegalovirus exposure and HLA in healthy donors. This table comes from immunoSEQ multiplex PCR, and its TCRdb copy is limited to in-frame clones, with some not included. The data contain 85,000 to 120,000 clones, around 89% of them singletons. Input material: PBMCs. These receptor sequences come from a woman under 30 in good health and CMV-seropositive.

J is TRBJ1-4 and V is TRBV4-1, with D tentatively TRBD1 (5 bases). This CDR3 comprises 16 residues. V lost 4 bases and J 4 bases, leaving 16 bases between the germline ends. CDR1 MGHRA and CDR2 YSYEKL come from the germline V gene. The chain's CDR3 is CASSPAAGTFNEKLFF. CDR3 in DNA: TGCGCCAGCAGCCCCGCAGCCGGGACTTTTAATGAAAAACTGTTTTTT.

As regards this clone: The same CDR3 also results from other DNA sequences found in this sample. The V and J genes are TRBV27 and TRBJ2-7, with 7 bases matching TRBD1. V shed 6 bases and J 3 bases; nucleotides not matched to a gene: 8. Germline V gene data show CDR1 as MNHEY and CDR2 as SMNVEV (reference sequence). The CDR3 covers 14 residues. CDR3 DNA sequence: TGTGCCAGCAGCCTCGGGGCAGGGGGCTACGAGCAGTACTTC. Its protein product is CASSLGAGGYEQYF.